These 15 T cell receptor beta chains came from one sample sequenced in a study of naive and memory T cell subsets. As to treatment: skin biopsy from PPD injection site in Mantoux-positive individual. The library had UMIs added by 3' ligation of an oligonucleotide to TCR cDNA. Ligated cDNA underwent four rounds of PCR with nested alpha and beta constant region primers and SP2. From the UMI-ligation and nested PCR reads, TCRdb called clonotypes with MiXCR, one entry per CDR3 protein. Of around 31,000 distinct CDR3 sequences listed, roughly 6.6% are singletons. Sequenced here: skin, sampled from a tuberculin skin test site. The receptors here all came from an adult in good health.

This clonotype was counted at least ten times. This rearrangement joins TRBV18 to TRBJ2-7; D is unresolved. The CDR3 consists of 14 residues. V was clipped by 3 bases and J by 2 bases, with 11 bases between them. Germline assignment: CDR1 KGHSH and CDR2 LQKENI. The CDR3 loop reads CASSPSPIAYEQYF. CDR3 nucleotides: TGTGCCAGCTCACCTAGTCCTATTGCCTACGAGCAGTACTTC.

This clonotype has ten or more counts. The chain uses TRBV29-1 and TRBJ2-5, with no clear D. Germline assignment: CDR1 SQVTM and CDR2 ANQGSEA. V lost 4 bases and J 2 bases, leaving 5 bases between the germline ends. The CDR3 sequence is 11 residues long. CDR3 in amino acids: CSVGRQETQYF. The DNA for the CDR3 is TGCAGCGTTGGGCGACAAGAGACCCAGTACTTC.

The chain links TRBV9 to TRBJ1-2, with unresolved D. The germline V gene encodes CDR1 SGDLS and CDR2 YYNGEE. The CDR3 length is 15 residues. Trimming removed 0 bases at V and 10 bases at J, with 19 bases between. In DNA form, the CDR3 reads TGTGCCAGCAGCGTAGATTTCCCAGCGCTGTCTGACTACACCTTC. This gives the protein CASSVDFPALSDYTF.

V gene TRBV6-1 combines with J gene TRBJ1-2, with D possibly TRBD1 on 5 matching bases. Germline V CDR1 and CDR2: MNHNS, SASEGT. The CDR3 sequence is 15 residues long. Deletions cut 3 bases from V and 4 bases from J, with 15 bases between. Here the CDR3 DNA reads TGTGCCAGCAGTGAGTCGCAAGAGACAGTCTATGGCTACACCTTC. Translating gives CASSESQETVYGYTF.

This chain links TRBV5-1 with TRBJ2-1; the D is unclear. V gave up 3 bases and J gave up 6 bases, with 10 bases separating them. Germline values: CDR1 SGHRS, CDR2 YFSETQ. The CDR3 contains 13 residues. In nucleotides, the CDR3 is TGCGCCAGCAGCTCAAACCATGGCAATGAGCAGTTCTTC. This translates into CASSSNHGNEQFF.

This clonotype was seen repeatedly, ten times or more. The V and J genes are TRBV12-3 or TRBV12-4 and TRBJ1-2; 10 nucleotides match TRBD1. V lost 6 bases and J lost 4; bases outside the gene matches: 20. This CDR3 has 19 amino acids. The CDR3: CASRLFKWDRGAGAYGYTF. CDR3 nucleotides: TGTGCCAGCAGACTCTTTAAATGGGACAGGGGCGCGGGTGCCTATGGCTACACCTTC.

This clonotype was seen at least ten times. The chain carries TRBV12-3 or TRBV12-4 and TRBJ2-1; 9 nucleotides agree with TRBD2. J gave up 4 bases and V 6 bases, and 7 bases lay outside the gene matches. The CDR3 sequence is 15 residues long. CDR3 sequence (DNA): TGTGCCAGCAGCGCGGGGGGGTTCCTGTACAATGAGCAGTTCTTC. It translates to CASSAGGFLYNEQFF.

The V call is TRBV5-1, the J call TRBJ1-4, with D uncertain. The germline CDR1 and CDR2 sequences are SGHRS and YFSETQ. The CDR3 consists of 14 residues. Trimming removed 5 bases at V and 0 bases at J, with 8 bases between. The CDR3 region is CASRPLSTNEKLFF. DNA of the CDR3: TGCGCCAGCAGGCCTCTCTCAACTAATGAAAAACTGTTTTTT.

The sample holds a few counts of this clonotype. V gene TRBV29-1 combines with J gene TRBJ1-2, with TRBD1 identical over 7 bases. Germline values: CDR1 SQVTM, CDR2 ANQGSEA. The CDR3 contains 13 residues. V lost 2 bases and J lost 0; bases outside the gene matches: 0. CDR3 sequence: CSVETGANYGYTF. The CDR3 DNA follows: TGCAGCGTTGAAACAGGGGCTAACTATGGCTACACCTTC.

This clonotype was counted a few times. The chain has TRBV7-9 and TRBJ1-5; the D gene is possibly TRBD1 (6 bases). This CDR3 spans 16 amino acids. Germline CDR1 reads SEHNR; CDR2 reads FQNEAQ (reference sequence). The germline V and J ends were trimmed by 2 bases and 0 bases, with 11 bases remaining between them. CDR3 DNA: TGTGCCAGCAGCTTACTTCCAGGGGATAGCAATCAGCCCCAGCATTTT. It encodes CASSLLPGDSNQPQHF.

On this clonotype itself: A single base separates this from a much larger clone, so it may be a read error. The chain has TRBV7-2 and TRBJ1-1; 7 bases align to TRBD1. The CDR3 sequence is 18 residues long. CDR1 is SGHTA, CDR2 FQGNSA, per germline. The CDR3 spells CASSSSPLNRGLNTEDFF. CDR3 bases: TGTGCCAGCAGCTCCTCTCCCCTAAACAGGGGTTTGAACACTGAAGATTTCTTT.

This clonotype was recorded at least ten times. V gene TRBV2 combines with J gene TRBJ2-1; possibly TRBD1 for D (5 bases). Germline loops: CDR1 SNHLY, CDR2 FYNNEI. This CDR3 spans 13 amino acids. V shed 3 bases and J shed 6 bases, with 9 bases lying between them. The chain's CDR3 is CASSDQGFNEQFF. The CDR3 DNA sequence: TGTGCCAGCAGTGACCAGGGATTCAATGAGCAGTTCTTC.

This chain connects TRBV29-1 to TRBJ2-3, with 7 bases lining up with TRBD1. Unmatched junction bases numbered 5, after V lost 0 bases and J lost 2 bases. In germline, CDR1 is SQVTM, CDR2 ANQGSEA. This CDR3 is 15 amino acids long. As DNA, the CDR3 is TGCAGCGTTGAAGATTGGACAGGTCACACAGATACGCAGTATTTT. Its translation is CSVEDWTGHTDTQYF.

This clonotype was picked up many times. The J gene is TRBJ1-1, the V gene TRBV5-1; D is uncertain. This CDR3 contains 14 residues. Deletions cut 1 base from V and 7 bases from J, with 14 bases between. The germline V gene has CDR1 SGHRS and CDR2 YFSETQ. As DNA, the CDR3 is TGCGCCAGCAGCTTGTTGGGGTTTAAGGGTGAAGCTTTCTTT. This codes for CASSLLGFKGEAFF.

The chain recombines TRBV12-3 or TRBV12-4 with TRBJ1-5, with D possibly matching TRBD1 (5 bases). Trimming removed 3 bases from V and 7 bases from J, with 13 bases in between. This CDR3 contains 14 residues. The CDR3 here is CASSFSGFRQPQHF. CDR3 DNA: TGTGCCAGCAGTTTCTCAGGGTTTAGGCAGCCCCAGCATTTT.